The 4 T cell receptor beta chains listed next were all sequenced from one sample in a study of post-analysis software for immune sequencing data. Study-level findings and limits: In patients, TRBV5-6, TRBV5-1 and TRBV20-1 belonged to roughly five TRBV segments found more frequently than in controls.

These receptors are not linked to any known antigen. Presence of unique molecular identifiers characterized the TCR beta cDNA libraries. One entry per CDR3 protein, called by TCRdb with MiXCR from the PCR reads. The sample carries 820,000 or so distinct CDR3 sequences, 53% recorded once. Material: blood. The source of these receptors is a girl aged 10 to 17 with multiple sclerosis.

The genes are TRBV20-1 and TRBJ2-2; 8 bases fit TRBD1. The germline CDR1 and CDR2 sequences are DFQATT and SNEGSKA (reference sequence). The J segment lost 5 bases and the V segment lost 6 bases, leaving 11 bases of the junction unmatched. CDR3 size: 15 residues. The CDR3 nucleotides read TGCAGTGCCCAAGCTCGGGGACAGGTTACCGGGGAGCTGTTTTTT. Its translation: CSAQARGQVTGELFF.

This chain connects TRBV5-1 to TRBJ2-5, with 7 bases that match TRBD1. The end of the DNA fits TRBJ2-7 better, so the J call may be wrong. Germline-derived CDR1 and CDR2 are SGHRS and YFSETQ. The CDR3 is 14 amino acids. CDR3 coding DNA: TGCGCCAGCAGCGCGCCGGGACAGCTCTACGAGCAGTACTTC. Translating gives CASSAPGQLYEQYF.

The genes are TRBV29-1 and TRBJ1-4; tentatively, D is TRBD1 (5 bases). The CDR3 loop spans 15 amino acids. V was clipped by 5 bases and J by 0 bases, with 13 bases between them. The germline CDR1 and CDR2 sequences are SQVTM and ANQGSEA. CDR3 region: CSVNPAGATNEKLFF. In nucleotides, the CDR3 is TGCAGCGTTAATCCCGCGGGGGCAACTAATGAAAAACTGTTTTTT.

This clonotype was detected only a few times. J is TRBJ2-7 and V is TRBV6-1; D uncertain. The V end lost 1 base, the J end lost 3 bases, and 13 bases lay between the germline ends. From germline, CDR1 is MNHNS and CDR2 SASEGT. This CDR3 is built from 15 residues. In DNA, the CDR3 is TGTGCCAGCAGTGAAGTCCTCCGGGCCGGCTACGAGCAGTACTTC. Translated: CASSEVLRAGYEQYF.